This passage covers 12 T cell receptor beta chains from one sample sequenced in a study of beta chain features in type 1 diabetes. Expressed TCRB transcripts were sequenced because the isolated RNA had all been reverse transcribed beforehand. Assay: immunoSEQ multiplex PCR; the TCRdb copy retains only in-frame clones and omits some. Of around 330,000 clones detected, roughly 9.6% appear once; the ten largest clones hold 0.015%. Specimen: naive CD4+ T cells from blood. These receptors were obtained from a woman aged 25 to 39 in good health.

This clone was seen only a few times. The CDR3 reads CATRKAALLSYEQYF. The CDR3 region has the DNA TGTGCCACTCGAAAAGCCGCGCTTTTAAGCTACGAGCAGTACTTC. The rearrangement links TRBV5-4 to TRBJ2-7; D is unresolved. The CDR3 length is 15 residues. Trimming pared 9 bases from V and 3 bases from J, leaving 22 bases between. Looked up from germline, CDR1 is SGHNT and CDR2 is YYREEE (reference sequence).

This clone occurred a few times. V usage is TRBV5-1 and J usage is TRBJ2-7, with D perhaps TRBD2 (5 bases). Trimming stripped 0 bases from V and 1 base from J, with 11 bases between. Germline CDR1 is SGHRS and CDR2 is YFSETQ. This CDR3 spans 15 amino acids. The CDR3 nucleotides are TGCGCCAGCAGCTTGGGAGCGGAAGCTTCCTACGAGCAGTACTTC. Translation: CASSLGAEASYEQYF.

This clone was detected only a few times. The genes are TRBV19 and TRBJ2-5, with 7 positions matching TRBD2. Germline V CDR1 and CDR2: LNHDA, SQIVND (reference sequence). The trim removed 5 bases at V and 5 bases at J, leaving 8 bases unmatched. The CDR3 has 14 residues. The CDR3 loop reads CASSPPGAGETQYF. Written as DNA, the CDR3 is TGTGCCAGTAGTCCCCCGGGAGCGGGGGAGACCCAGTACTTC. Variable domain in full (rest from reference TRBV19 and TRBJ2-5): DGGITQSPKYLFRKEGQNVTLSCEQNLNHDAMYWYRQDPGQGLRLIYYSQIVNDFQKGDIAEGYSVSREKKESFPLTVTSAQKNPTAFYLCASSPPGAGETQYFGPGTRLLVL.

The chain carries TRBV4-2 and TRBJ1-1, with D possibly being TRBD1 (5 bases). The CDR3 loop spans 14 amino acids. Per germline, CDR1 LGHNA and CDR2 YNFKEQ. The V end lost 0 bases, the J end lost 11 bases, and 16 bases lay between the germline ends. CDR3 DNA: TGTGCCAGCAGCCAAGACGGGTCAGGGATCGGGGCTTTCTTT. This gives the protein CASSQDGSGIGAFF.

This chain connects TRBV18 to TRBJ2-5; D is undetermined. V lost 0 bases to trimming and J lost 3 bases, with 14 bases between them. Germline V gene sequence: CDR1 KGHSH, CDR2 LQKENI. The CDR3 totals 16 residues. The CDR3 DNA reads as TGTGCCAGCTCACCACCTTTGAGGCAGACCGAAGAGACCCAGTACTTC. Residues: CASSPPLRQTEETQYF.

The chain has TRBV30 and TRBJ1-1, with D unclear. The germline V gene encodes CDR1 GTSNPN and CDR2 SVGIG (reference sequence). The V end was cut by 4 bases, the J end by 0 bases, with 12 bases between. The CDR3 contains 14 residues. The CDR3 spells CAWTRRNMNTEAFF. Here the CDR3 DNA reads TGTGCCTGGACCCGCAGAAACATGAACACTGAAGCTTTCTTT. Full variable domain (remainder filled in from reference TRBV30 and TRBJ1-1): SQTIHQWPATLVQPVGSPLSLECTVEGTSNPNLYWYRQAAGRGLQLLFYSVGIGQISSEVPQNLSASRPQDRQFILSSKKLLLSDSGFYLCAWTRRNMNTEAFFGQGTRLTVV.

A few counts support this clone. The chain has TRBV18 and TRBJ2-3; TRBD2 matches at 13 bases. V lost 5 bases, J lost 3 bases, and 5 bases stayed unmatched. Germline V CDR1 and CDR2: KGHSH, LQKENI. The CDR3 is made up of 16 amino acids. CDR3 loop: CASSSGLAGETDTQYF. CDR3 DNA sequence: TGTGCCAGCTCAAGCGGACTAGCGGGAGAGACAGATACGCAGTATTTT. Together with reference TRBV18 and TRBJ2-3, the CDR3 gives the full variable domain: NAGVMQNPRHLVRRRGQEARLRCSPMKGHSHVYWYRQLPEEGLKFMVYLQKENIIDESGMPKERFSAEFPKEGPSILRIQQVVRGDSAAYFCASSSGLAGETDTQYFGPGTRLTVL.

This sequence joins TRBV7-2 and TRBJ2-7; 14 bases are a match to TRBD2. The CDR3 is 16 amino acids. After removal of 4 bases from V and 4 bases from J, the junction contained 6 bases not matched to a gene. Germline V gives CDR1 SGHTA, CDR2 FQGNSA. The CDR3 sequence: CASSSGLAGGRYEQYF. The CDR3 DNA reads TGTGCCAGCAGCTCAGGACTAGCGGGAGGCCGATACGAGCAGTACTTC.

This clone showed up just a few times. J is TRBJ2-7 and V is TRBV28; 16 bases match TRBD2. Germline values: CDR1 MDHEN, CDR2 SYDVKM. Losses at the gene ends were 6 bases for V and 3 bases for J; bases not matched to a gene: 8. The CDR3 consists of 17 residues. CDR3 bases: TGTGCCAGCAGATCTGGGACTAGCGGGAGGGTAGGCTACGAGCAGTACTTC. Encoded protein: CASRSGTSGRVGYEQYF.

The rearrangement links TRBV23-1 to TRBJ2-7, with 8 bases matching TRBD1. TRBV23-1 is noted as an ORF with a role that remains uncertain. CDR3 length equals 12 residues. Losses at the gene ends were 4 bases for V and 6 bases for J; bases not matched to a gene: 2. The CDR3 region has the DNA TGCGCCAGCAGTCTTGACAGGGGCGAGCAGTACTTC. Protein sequence: CASSLDRGEQYF.

This clone was recorded a few times. The gene calls are TRBV5-6 and TRBJ1-4; 9 bases fit TRBD1. Germline V CDR1 and CDR2: SGHDT, YYEEEE. The V segment lost 4 bases and the J segment 3 bases; nucleotides outside the gene matches: 13. This CDR3 contains 18 residues. CDR3 sequence reads: CASSRGQGIPPANEKLFF. CDR3 DNA sequence: TGTGCCAGCAGCCGGGGACAGGGTATCCCTCCGGCTAATGAAAAACTGTTTTTT. Based on the CDR3 plus reference TRBV5-6 and TRBJ1-4, the full variable domain is DAGVTQSPTHLIKTRGQQVTLRCSPKSGHDTVSWYQQALGQGPQFIFQYYEEEERQRGNFPDRFSGHQFPNYSSELNVNALLLGDSALYLCASSRGQGIPPANEKLFFGSGTQLSVL.

The chain employs TRBV9 and TRBJ2-7, with D tentatively TRBD2 (6 bases). Germline V gives CDR1 SGDLS, CDR2 YYNGEE. The CDR3 extends over 15 amino acids. Trimming pared 4 bases from V and 5 bases from J, leaving 19 bases between. CDR3 nucleotide sequence: TGTGCCAGCAGCTCATCGGGAGCACCATGGGACGAGCAGTACTTC. As protein: CASSSSGAPWDEQYF.